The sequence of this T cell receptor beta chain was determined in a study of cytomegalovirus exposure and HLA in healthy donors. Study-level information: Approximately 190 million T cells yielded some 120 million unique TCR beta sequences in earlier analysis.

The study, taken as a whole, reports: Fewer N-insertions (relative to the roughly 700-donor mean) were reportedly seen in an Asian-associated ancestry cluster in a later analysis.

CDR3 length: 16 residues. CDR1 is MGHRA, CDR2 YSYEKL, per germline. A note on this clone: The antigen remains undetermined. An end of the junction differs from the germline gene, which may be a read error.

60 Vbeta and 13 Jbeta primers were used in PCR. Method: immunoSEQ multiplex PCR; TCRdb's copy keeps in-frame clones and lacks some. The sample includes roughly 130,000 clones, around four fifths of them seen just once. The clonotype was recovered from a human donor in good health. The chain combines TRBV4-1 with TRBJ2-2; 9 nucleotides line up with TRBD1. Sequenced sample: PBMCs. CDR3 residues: CASSHSDRGSPGELFF. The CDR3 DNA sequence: TGTGCCAGCAGCCATTCTGACAGGGGGAGTCCCGGGGAGCTGTTTTTT.